This T cell receptor (beta chain) derives from a study of blood T cell repertoires in COVID-19. Study information: The origin of the acute and convalescent COVID-19 samples was the United States, Italy and Spain.

The CDR3 sequence is 14 residues long. V was shortened by 0 bases and J by 5 bases, with 5 bases between the two germline ends. The V gene's germline CDR1 is MDHEN and CDR2 SYDVKM. Clones were read by immunoSEQ multiplex PCR, and TCRdb kept only the in-frame ones, dropping some. The sample consists of 450,000 to 500,000 clones, approximately 85% of them appearing once. This sequence joins TRBV28 and TRBJ1-6; D not resolved. The specimen sequenced was peripheral blood. The receptor's source is a human donor in a cohort sampled during active COVID-19. Written as DNA, the CDR3 is TGTGCCAGCAGTTTATGGCAGGATAATTCACCCCTCCACTTT. The encoded protein is CASSLWQDNSPLHF. Complete variable domain (other parts from reference TRBV28 and TRBJ1-6): DVKVTQSSRYLVKRTGEKVFLECVQDMDHENMFWYRQDPGLGLRLIYFSYDVKMKEKGDIPEGYSVSREKKERFSLILESASTNQTSMYLCASSLWQDNSPLHFGNGTRLTVT.